This T cell receptor (beta chain) was captured in a study of shared clonotypes between healthy human individuals. Notes on the study in general: Estimated clonotype richness was generally higher in naive than memory subsets.

The naive CD8 subset, CD45RO-negative cells positively selected for CCR7, excluded terminally differentiated effector memory CD45RA+ cells. V lost 3 bases and J 2 bases, leaving 12 bases between the germline ends. The CDR3 length is 15 residues. Germline CDR1 MRHNA, CDR2 SNTAGT. Source study methods: Filtering differed, since immunoSEQ gave only junction sequences and no quality scores. The table came from immunoSEQ multiplex PCR; TCRdb's copy has only in-frame clones and leaves some out. V, J and clone size were drawn from that table, and D and trimming were deduced from the DNA. Altogether around 2.1 million clones are present, under 95% being singletons, with the ten largest covering 1.5% to 2%. In this sample, this clone turned up once. Its antigen is unknown.

The TCR comes from a man aged 18 to 30 in good health. Some clones in this sample may be carry-over from other donors' samples. The chain has TRBV6-4 and TRBJ2-3, with D tentatively TRBD1 (6 bases). What was sequenced was naive CD8+ T cells from PBMCs. The CDR3 region is CASSEEDRATDTQYF. CDR3 coding DNA: TGTGCCAGCAGTGAAGAGGACAGAGCCACAGATACGCAGTATTTT.